The 21 T cell receptor beta chains below were found in one sample sequenced in a study of early T cells in non-severe SARS-CoV-2 infection. TCRdb processed the 5' RACE reads anew with MiXCR; each CDR3 protein has one entry. The sample carries approximately 77,000 distinct CDR3 sequences, less than 20% recorded once. The specimen sequenced was whole blood. The receptors here all came from an adult who was a healthcare worker with PCR-confirmed SARS-CoV-2 infection or an uninfected control (not recorded which).

This clonotype appeared many times. This rearrangement joins TRBV9 to TRBJ2-3, with 9 nucleotides matching TRBD2. Germline V gene lookup returns CDR1 SGDLS and CDR2 YYNGEE. V lost 0 bases to trimming and J lost 0 bases; unmatched junction nucleotides: 5. CDR3 length: 17 residues. The CDR3 loop reads CASSVAAGGPSTDTQYF. CDR3 nucleotides: TGTGCCAGCAGCGTAGCAGCGGGGGGCCCCAGCACAGATACGCAGTATTTT.

This clonotype occurred a few times. The J gene is TRBJ1-1, the V gene TRBV12-3 or TRBV12-4; D uncertain. This CDR3 is built from 13 residues. The germline V and J ends were trimmed by 1 base and 4 bases, with 7 bases remaining between them. The CDR3 loop reads CASSLEQTTEAFF. The CDR3 region has the DNA TGTGCCAGCAGTTTAGAACAGACCACTGAAGCTTTCTTT.

This clonotype has just a few counts. The chain has TRBV29-1 and TRBJ1-1, with D perhaps matching TRBD1 (6 bases). The CDR3 totals 14 residues. Germline lookup yields CDR1 SQVTM and CDR2 ANQGSEA. Trimming shortened V by 4 bases and J by 0 bases, and 12 bases separated the two germline ends. DNA for the CDR3: TGCAGCGTTGGAACAGGGAACATGAACACTGAAGCTTTCTTT. It encodes CSVGTGNMNTEAFF.

The V gene is TRBV29-1, the J gene TRBJ1-1; 9 bases match TRBD1. The junction had 11 bases not matched to a gene; V was cut back by 3 bases and J by 0 bases. Per germline, CDR1 SQVTM and CDR2 ANQGSEA. The length of the CDR3 is 17 residues. This CDR3 reads CSVEGEQGAVMNTEAFF. The CDR3 DNA reads as TGCAGCGTTGAGGGGGAACAGGGGGCTGTAATGAACACTGAAGCTTTCTTT. The full variable domain, rest sourced from reference TRBV29-1 and TRBJ1-1, is SAVISQKPSRDICQRGTSLTIQCQVDSQVTMMFWYRQQPGQSLTLIATANQGSEATYESGFVIDKFPISRPNLTFSTLTVSNMSPEDSSIYLCSVEGEQGAVMNTEAFFGQGTRLTVV.

This clonotype was counted between two and nine times. The chain is built from TRBV7-2 and TRBJ2-1, with D perhaps assigned TRBD1 or TRBD2 (5 bases each). Trimming shortened V by 4 bases and J by 8 bases, and 21 bases separated the two germline ends. The CDR3 runs to 16 residues. The V gene's germline CDR1 is SGHTA and CDR2 FQGNSA. CDR3 bases: TGTGCCAGCAGCTCCTACCTGGGCAGGGTGAGGGATGAGCAGTTCTTC. Its translation is CASSSYLGRVRDEQFF.

The V call is TRBV27, the J call TRBJ2-3, with 8 bases lining up with TRBD2. Germline V gene data show CDR1 as MNHEY and CDR2 as SMNVEV (reference sequence). This CDR3 comprises 19 residues. With V trimmed by 2 bases and J by 1 base, 14 bases remained unmatched. As DNA, the CDR3 is TGTGCCAGCAGTTTACCCGAGGCTAGCGGGTTTGTAGGCACAGATACGCAGTATTTT. Its protein is CASSLPEASGFVGTDTQYF.

This clonotype was picked up a small number of times. The chain employs TRBV12-3 or TRBV12-4 and TRBJ1-2; D may be TRBD1 (6 bases). The CDR3 covers 15 residues. The V end lost 8 bases, the J end lost 1 base, and 17 bases lay between the germline ends. Here the CDR3 reads CASRGSRDNNYGYTF. The CDR3 coding sequence is TGTGCCAGCCGGGGAAGCAGGGACAATAACTATGGCTACACCTTC.

In this sample, this clonotype turned up a few times. This chain's CDR3 is CASSLVNRGPYEQYF. CDR3 DNA sequence: TGTGCCAGCAGCTTGGTTAACCGAGGTCCCTACGAGCAGTACTTC. J is TRBJ2-7 and V is TRBV5-5, with D hard to call. Germline values: CDR1 SGHKS, CDR2 YYEKEE (reference sequence). Trimming pared 0 bases from V and 2 bases from J, leaving 12 bases between. There are 15 residues in the CDR3.

The gene calls are TRBV6-6 and TRBJ1-2; the match to TRBD1 covers 8 bases. V shed 2 bases and J 7 bases; nucleotides not matched to a gene: 3. CDR1 MNHNY and CDR2 SVGAGI come from the germline V gene (reference sequence). There are 13 residues in the CDR3. The CDR3 region has the DNA TGTGCCAGCAGTTACACGGGGACAGGTGGCTACACCTTC. Its protein product is CASSYTGTGGYTF.

The V gene is TRBV7-9, the J gene TRBJ2-3; possible D gene TRBD2, 5 bases. V lost 7 bases and J 4 bases, leaving 6 bases between the germline ends. Germline V gives CDR1 SEHNR, CDR2 FQNEAQ (reference sequence). The CDR3 is 11 residues long. CDR3 sequence (DNA): TGTGCCAGCACCGGGGCAGATACGCAGTATTTT. It codes for CASTGADTQYF.

This clonotype appeared once. For the CDR3, the DNA is TGTGCCAGCAGCTCGGGACAGACTTTAGTCCGCCCCGAAGCTTTCTTT. This encodes CASSSGQTLVRPEAFF. The V and J genes are TRBV7-2 and TRBJ1-1, with 7 positions matching TRBD1. Germline values: CDR1 SGHTA, CDR2 FQGNSA. The CDR3 sequence is 16 residues long. V gave up 4 bases and J gave up 8 bases; unmatched junction bases: 16.

This clonotype was recorded at least ten times. The V and J genes are TRBV28 and TRBJ2-7; TRBD2 matches 9 bases. The CDR3 totals 14 residues. J gave up 2 bases and V 7 bases, and 6 bases lay outside the gene matches. Germline assignment: CDR1 MDHEN and CDR2 SYDVKM. The CDR3 is CASNPGGRAYEQYF. In nucleotides, the CDR3 is TGTGCCAGCAACCCTGGCGGGAGGGCCTACGAGCAGTACTTC.

This clonotype was counted only a few times. The J gene is TRBJ1-2, the V gene TRBV20-1, with D possibly TRBD1 on 5 matching bases. V lost 6 bases to trimming and J lost 0 bases, with 11 bases between them. Germline CDR1 and CDR2: DFQATT and SNEGSKA (reference sequence). This CDR3 region has 13 residues. The CDR3 protein is CSAGGGSNYGYTF. The CDR3, as DNA: TGCAGTGCGGGGGGAGGATCTAACTATGGCTACACCTTC.

In this sample, this clonotype turned up many times. The V gene is TRBV29-1, the J gene TRBJ2-1, with a weak D call TRBD1 (5 bases). Germline-derived CDR1 and CDR2 are SQVTM and ANQGSEA. This CDR3 has 11 amino acids. V shed 8 bases and J shed 7 bases, with 12 bases lying between them. The CDR3 nucleotides read TGCAGCCCGACAGTAAGGAATGAGCAGTTCTTC. Protein: CSPTVRNEQFF.

This clonotype occurred many times. The chain is built from TRBV20-1 and TRBJ1-1; D may be TRBD1 (6 bases). The germline CDR1 and CDR2 sequences are DFQATT and SNEGSKA (reference sequence). The ends were cut back, 5 bases at V and 0 bases at J, with 16 bases in the middle. The CDR3 extends over 15 amino acids. CDR3 region: CSASSGVTVNTEAFF. The CDR3 coding sequence is TGCAGTGCTTCCTCAGGGGTGACAGTGAACACTGAAGCTTTCTTT.

This clonotype was seen at least ten times. The chain has TRBV11-2 and TRBJ2-3, with TRBD2 as a possible D gene (6 bases). The V and J ends lost 5 bases and 6 bases respectively, with 15 bases between them. The CDR3 covers 14 residues. Looked up from germline, CDR1 is SGHAT and CDR2 is FQNNGV. CDR3 nucleotides: TGTGCCAGCAGCCACTCCGGGGGAAGGGATACGCAGTATTTT. Amino acid sequence: CASSHSGGRDTQYF. Complete variable domain (other parts from reference TRBV11-2 and TRBJ2-3): EAGVAQSPRYKIIEKRQSVAFWCNPISGHATLYWYQQILGQGPKLLIQFQNNGVVDDSQLPKDRFSAERLKGVDSTLKIQPAKLEDSAVYLCASSHSGGRDTQYFGPGTRLTVL.

The rearrangement links TRBV9 to TRBJ2-7; 7 positions agree with TRBD1. Germline assignment: CDR1 SGDLS and CDR2 YYNGEE. The CDR3 is made up of 16 amino acids. V shed 2 bases, J shed 0 bases, and the junction held 8 bases outside the gene matches. CDR3 region: CASSVVGGADSYEQYF. CDR3 bases: TGTGCCAGCAGCGTGGTAGGGGGCGCGGACTCCTACGAGCAGTACTTC.

This clonotype has more than one count but fewer than ten. The chain carries TRBV3-1 and TRBJ2-2; TRBD2 is a possible D gene (6 bases). Per the germline V gene, CDR1 is LGHDT and CDR2 is YNNKEL (reference sequence). The CDR3 consists of 15 residues. Trimming stripped 7 bases from V and 3 bases from J, with 15 bases between. CDR3: CASTPPGVDTGELFF. The CDR3 DNA sequence: TGTGCCAGCACCCCGCCGGGAGTGGACACCGGGGAGCTGTTTTTT.

Comment on this clonotype: The CDR3 ends on some other residue instead of the conserved phenylalanine or tryptophan, so this is likely a read error. The chain has TRBV19 and TRBJ1-1; 7 nucleotides match TRBD1. The V gene's germline CDR1 is LNHDA and CDR2 SQIVND (reference sequence). The ends lost 4 bases at V and 0 bases at J; junction bases unmatched: 8. The CDR3 spans 16 residues. The CDR3 spells CASSTTGAGVNTEAFL. In DNA, the CDR3 is TGTGCCAGTAGTACCACAGGGGCGGGGGTGAACACTGAAGCTTTCCTT.

This clonotype was recorded a few times. The genes are TRBV9 and TRBJ1-4, with D uncertain. CDR1 is SGDLS, CDR2 YYNGEE, per germline. The CDR3 sequence is 15 residues long. V lost 0 bases, J lost 7 bases, and 13 bases lay in between. CDR3 in DNA: TGTGCCAGCAGCGTAGGGGTCGGTTTCGTTGAAAAACTGTTTTTT. Its translation is CASSVGVGFVEKLFF. The full variable domain, completed using reference TRBV9 and TRBJ1-4, is DSGVTQTPKHLITATGQRVTLRCSPRSGDLSVYWYQQSLDQGLQFLIQYYNGEERAKGNILERFSAQQFPDLHSELNLSSLELGDSALYFCASSVGVGFVEKLFFGSGTQLSVL.

The V and J genes are TRBV20-1 and TRBJ2-7, with a tentative D call TRBD2 (6 bases). Deletions cut 3 bases from V and 0 bases from J, with 12 bases between. The CDR3 has 14 residues. Germline CDR1 DFQATT, CDR2 SNEGSKA (reference sequence). The CDR3 protein is CSASSLTSSYEQYF. The CDR3 DNA is TGCAGTGCTAGTTCATTGACTAGCTCCTACGAGCAGTACTTC.